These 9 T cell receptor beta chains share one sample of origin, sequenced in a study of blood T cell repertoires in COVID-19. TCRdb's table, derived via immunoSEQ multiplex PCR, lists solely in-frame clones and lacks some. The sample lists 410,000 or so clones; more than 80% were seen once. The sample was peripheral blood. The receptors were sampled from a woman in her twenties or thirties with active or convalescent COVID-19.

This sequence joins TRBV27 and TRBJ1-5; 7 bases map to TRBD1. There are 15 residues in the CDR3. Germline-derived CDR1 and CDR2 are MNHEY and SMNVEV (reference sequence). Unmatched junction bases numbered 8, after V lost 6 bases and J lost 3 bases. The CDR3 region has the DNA TGTGCCAGCAGCACTACAGGGGAGATCAATCAGCCCCAGCATTTT. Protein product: CASSTTGEINQPQHF.

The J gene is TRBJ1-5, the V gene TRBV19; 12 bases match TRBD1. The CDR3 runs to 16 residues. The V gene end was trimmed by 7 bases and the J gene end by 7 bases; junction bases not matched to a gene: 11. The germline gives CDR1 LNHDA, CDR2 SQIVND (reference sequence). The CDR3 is CASKNGGTGGGQPQHF. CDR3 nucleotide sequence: TGTGCCAGTAAAAATGGGGGGACAGGGGGCGGACAGCCCCAGCATTTT. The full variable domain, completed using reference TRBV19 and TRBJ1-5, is DGGITQSPKYLFRKEGQNVTLSCEQNLNHDAMYWYRQDPGQGLRLIYYSQIVNDFQKGDIAEGYSVSREKKESFPLTVTSAQKNPTAFYLCASKNGGTGGGQPQHFGDGTRLSIL.

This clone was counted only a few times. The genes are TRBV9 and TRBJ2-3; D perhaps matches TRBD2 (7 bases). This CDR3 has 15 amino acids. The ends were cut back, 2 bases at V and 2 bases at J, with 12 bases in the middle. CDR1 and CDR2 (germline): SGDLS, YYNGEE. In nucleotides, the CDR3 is TGTGCCAGCAGCGTTGAGGGGGGGCCCACAGATACGCAGTATTTT. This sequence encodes CASSVEGGPTDTQYF.

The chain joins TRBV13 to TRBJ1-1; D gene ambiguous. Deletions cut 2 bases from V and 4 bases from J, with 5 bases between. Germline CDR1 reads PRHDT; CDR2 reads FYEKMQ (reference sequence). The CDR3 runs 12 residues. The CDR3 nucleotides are TGTGCCAGCAGCTTACCGTCCACTGAAGCTTTCTTT. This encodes CASSLPSTEAFF.

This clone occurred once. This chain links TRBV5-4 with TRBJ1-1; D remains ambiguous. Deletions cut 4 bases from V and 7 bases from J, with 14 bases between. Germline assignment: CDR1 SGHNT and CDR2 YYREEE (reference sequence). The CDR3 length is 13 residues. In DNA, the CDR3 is TGTGCCAGCAGCGTTGATGGAGGAATTGAAGCTTTCTTT. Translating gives CASSVDGGIEAFF. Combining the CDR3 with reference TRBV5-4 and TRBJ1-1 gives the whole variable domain ETGVTQSPTHLIKTRGQQVTLRCSSQSGHNTVSWYQQALGQGPQFIFQYYREEENGRGNFPPRFSGLQFPNYSSELNVNALELDDSALYLCASSVDGGIEAFFGQGTRLTVV.

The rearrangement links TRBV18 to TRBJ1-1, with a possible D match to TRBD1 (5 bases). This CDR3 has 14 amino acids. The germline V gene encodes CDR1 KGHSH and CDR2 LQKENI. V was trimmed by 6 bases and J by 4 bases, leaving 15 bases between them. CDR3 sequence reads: CASSIPGRTTEAFF. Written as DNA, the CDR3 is TGTGCCAGCTCTATACCAGGGCGCACCACTGAAGCTTTCTTT. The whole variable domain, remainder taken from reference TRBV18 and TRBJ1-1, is NAGVMQNPRHLVRRRGQEARLRCSPMKGHSHVYWYRQLPEEGLKFMVYLQKENIIDESGMPKERFSAEFPKEGPSILRIQQVVRGDSAAYFCASSIPGRTTEAFFGQGTRLTVV.

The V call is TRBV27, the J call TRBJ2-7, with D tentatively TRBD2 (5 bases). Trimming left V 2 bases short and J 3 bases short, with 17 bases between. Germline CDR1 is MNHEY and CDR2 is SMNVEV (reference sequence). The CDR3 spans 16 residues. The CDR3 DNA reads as TGTGCCAGCAGTTTAAGAGGGAATCCAGAGTACTACGAGCAGTACTTC. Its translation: CASSLRGNPEYYEQYF.

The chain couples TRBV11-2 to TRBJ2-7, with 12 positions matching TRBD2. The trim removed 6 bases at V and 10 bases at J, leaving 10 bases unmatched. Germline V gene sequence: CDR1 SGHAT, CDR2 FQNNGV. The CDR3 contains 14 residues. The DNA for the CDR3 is TGTGCCAGCAGGCAGCTAGCGGGGGGGCGGGACCAGTACTTC. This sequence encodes CASRQLAGGRDQYF.

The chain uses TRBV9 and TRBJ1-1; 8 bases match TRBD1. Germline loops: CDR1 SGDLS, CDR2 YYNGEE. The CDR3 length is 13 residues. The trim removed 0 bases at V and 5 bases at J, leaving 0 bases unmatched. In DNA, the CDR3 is TGTGCCAGCAGCGTAGACAGGGGGACTGAAGCTTTCTTT. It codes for CASSVDRGTEAFF.